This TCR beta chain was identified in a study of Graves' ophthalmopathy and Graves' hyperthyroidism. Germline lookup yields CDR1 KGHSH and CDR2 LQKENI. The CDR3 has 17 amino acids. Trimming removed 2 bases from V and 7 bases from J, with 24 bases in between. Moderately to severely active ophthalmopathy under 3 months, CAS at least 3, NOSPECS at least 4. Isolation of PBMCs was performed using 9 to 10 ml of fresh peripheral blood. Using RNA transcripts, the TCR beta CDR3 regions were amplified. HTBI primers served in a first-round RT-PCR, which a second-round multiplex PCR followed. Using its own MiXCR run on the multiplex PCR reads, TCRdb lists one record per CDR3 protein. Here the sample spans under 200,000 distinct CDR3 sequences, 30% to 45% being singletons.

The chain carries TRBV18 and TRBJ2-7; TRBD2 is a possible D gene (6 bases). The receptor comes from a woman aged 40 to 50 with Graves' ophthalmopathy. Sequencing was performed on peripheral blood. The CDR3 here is CASSPTLRPGRKEEQYF. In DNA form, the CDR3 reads TGTGCCAGCTCACCAACCCTCCGGCCGGGGAGGAAGGAAGAGCAGTACTTC.